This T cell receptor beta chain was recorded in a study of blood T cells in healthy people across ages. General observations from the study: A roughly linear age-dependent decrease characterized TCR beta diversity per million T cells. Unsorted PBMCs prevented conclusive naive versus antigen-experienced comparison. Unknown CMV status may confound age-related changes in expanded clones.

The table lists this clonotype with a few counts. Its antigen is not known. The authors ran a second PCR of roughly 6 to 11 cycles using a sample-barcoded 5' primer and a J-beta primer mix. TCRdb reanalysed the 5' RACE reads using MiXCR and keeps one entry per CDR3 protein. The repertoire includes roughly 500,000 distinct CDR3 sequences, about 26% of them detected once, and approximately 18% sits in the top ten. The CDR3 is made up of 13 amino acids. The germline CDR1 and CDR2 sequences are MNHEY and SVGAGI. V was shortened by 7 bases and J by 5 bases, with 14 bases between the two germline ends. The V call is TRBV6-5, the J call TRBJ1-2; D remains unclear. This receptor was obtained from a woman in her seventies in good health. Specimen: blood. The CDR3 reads CASTRLVGYGYTF. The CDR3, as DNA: TGTGCCAGCACTCGGCTCGTGGGGTATGGCTACACCTTC.